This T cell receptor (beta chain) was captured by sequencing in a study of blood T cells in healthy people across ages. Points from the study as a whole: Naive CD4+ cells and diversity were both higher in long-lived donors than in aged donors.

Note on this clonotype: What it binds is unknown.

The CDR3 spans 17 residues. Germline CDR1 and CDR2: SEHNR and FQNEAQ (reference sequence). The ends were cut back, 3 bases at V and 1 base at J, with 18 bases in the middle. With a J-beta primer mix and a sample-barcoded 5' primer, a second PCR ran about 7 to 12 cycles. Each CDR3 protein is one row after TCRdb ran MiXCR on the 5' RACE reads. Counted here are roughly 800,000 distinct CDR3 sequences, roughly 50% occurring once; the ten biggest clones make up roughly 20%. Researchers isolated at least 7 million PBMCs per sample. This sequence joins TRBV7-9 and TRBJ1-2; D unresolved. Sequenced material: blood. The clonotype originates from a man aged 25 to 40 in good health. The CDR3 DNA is TGTGCCAGCAGCTTCTCCCCGGAGAGGCATATTAACTATGGCTACACCTTC. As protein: CASSFSPERHINYGYTF.